This T cell receptor (beta chain) was observed in a study of T cell responses to AZD1222 COVID-19 vaccine. Across the study: Second doses were pooled across both intervals (about 4 or about 12 weeks).

A word on this clone: Antigen specificity is unknown. Other nucleotide sequences from this sample produce the same CDR3.

Overall study results and limits: The number of AZD1222 recipients seropositive at baseline was only five or six. Among vaccine-associated CD4 TCRs, coverage spanned spike, with dominance at 160-218 and 743-854.

This CDR3 comprises 12 residues. V dropped 7 bases and J dropped 1 base, with 5 bases sitting between them. The germline CDR1 and CDR2 sequences are MNHEY and SVGAGI. The assay was immunoSEQ multiplex PCR, and TCRdb's table has in-frame clones only and misses some. The table includes some 71,000 clones, 84% detected once. The receptor was isolated from an adult in good health. The material was peripheral blood, obtained on day 0 of AZD1222 vaccination. The chain couples TRBV6-5 to TRBJ1-3; no definite D call. The CDR3 DNA is TGTGCCAGCACTGGTTCTGGAAACACCATATATTTT. Amino acid sequence: CASTGSGNTIYF.